The 25 T cell receptor beta chains reported below all come from one sample, sequenced in a study of T cell responses to AZD1222 COVID-19 vaccine. TCRdb's copy holds only in-frame clones and misses some; the assay was immunoSEQ multiplex PCR. Of more than 95,000 clones in the sample, 75% to 90% were seen once. The material was peripheral blood, obtained on day 0 of AZD1222 vaccination. All receptors derive from an adult in good health.

This rearrangement joins TRBV18 to TRBJ2-3, with D perhaps TRBD1 or TRBD2 (5 bases each). Germline assignment: CDR1 KGHSH and CDR2 LQKENI. This CDR3 is 15 amino acids long. Trimming stripped 1 base from V and 1 base from J, with 9 bases between. CDR3 amino acids: CASSPQRGGTDTQYF. The DNA for the CDR3 is TGTGCCAGCTCACCACAGAGGGGTGGCACAGATACGCAGTATTTT. The entire variable domain, with the rest obtained from reference TRBV18 and TRBJ2-3, is as follows: NAGVMQNPRHLVRRRGQEARLRCSPMKGHSHVYWYRQLPEEGLKFMVYLQKENIIDESGMPKERFSAEFPKEGPSILRIQQVVRGDSAAYFCASSPQRGGTDTQYFGPGTRLTVL.

The rearrangement uses TRBV27 and TRBJ1-3, with a tentative D call TRBD1 (6 bases). Germline V gene lookup returns CDR1 MNHEY and CDR2 SMNVEV (reference sequence). This CDR3 contains 15 residues. Trimming removed 5 bases at V and 1 base at J, with 12 bases between. CDR3 in amino acids: CASSLRGRSGNTIYF. Here the CDR3 DNA reads TGTGCCAGCAGTCTCAGGGGACGTTCTGGAAACACCATATATTTT.

With regard to this clone: Other DNA sequences within the sample encode an identical CDR3. The rearrangement uses TRBV28 and TRBJ1-5; the match to TRBD1 covers 7 bases. Germline loops: CDR1 MDHEN, CDR2 SYDVKM. V shed 6 bases and J 1 base; nucleotides not matched to a gene: 6. The CDR3 is 15 residues long. CDR3: CASSRQGGSNQPQHF. The CDR3, as DNA: TGTGCCAGCAGCCGACAGGGAGGGAGCAATCAGCCCCAGCATTTT.

The chain combines TRBV12-3 or TRBV12-4 with TRBJ1-5; a weak D match, TRBD1 (5 bases). This CDR3 comprises 12 residues. With 5 bases removed from V and 5 bases from J, the gap between germline ends came to 7 bases. The CDR3 nucleotides read TGTGCCAGCAGTCAGGGTTATCAGCCCCAGCATTTT. Encoded protein: CASSQGYQPQHF.

The V call is TRBV6-5, the J call TRBJ1-2; D ambiguous. Trimming removed 0 bases at V and 1 base at J, with 9 bases between. The CDR3 has 15 amino acids. Germline CDR1 is MNHEY and CDR2 is SVGAGI. CDR3 nucleotide sequence: TGTGCCAGCAGTTACTCGAGCGCTCTTAACTATGGCTACACCTTC. Translation gives CASSYSSALNYGYTF.

The chain employs TRBV30 and TRBJ2-1; perhaps D is TRBD1 or TRBD2 (5 bases each). Germline lookup yields CDR1 GTSNPN and CDR2 SVGIG (reference sequence). This CDR3 region has 13 residues. V lost 4 bases, J lost 2 bases, and 9 bases lay in between. The CDR3 reads CAWTRDAYNEQFF. Here the CDR3 DNA reads TGTGCCTGGACACGGGACGCCTACAATGAGCAGTTCTTC. Complete variable domain (other parts from reference TRBV30 and TRBJ2-1): SQTIHQWPATLVQPVGSPLSLECTVEGTSNPNLYWYRQAAGRGLQLLFYSVGIGQISSEVPQNLSASRPQDRQFILSSKKLLLSDSGFYLCAWTRDAYNEQFFGPGTRLTVL.

This clone was counted a single time. V usage is TRBV14 and J usage is TRBJ1-6, with 9 bases fitting TRBD1. CDR1 is SGHDN, CDR2 FVKESK, per germline. This CDR3 is built from 19 residues. The junction had 10 bases not matched to a gene; V was cut back by 4 bases and J by 0 bases. Written as DNA, the CDR3 is TGTGCCAGCAGCCTCACAGGGGGCGCCCGGAGCTCCTATAATTCACCCCTCCACTTT. Translation gives CASSLTGGARSSYNSPLHF.

This sequence joins TRBV7-9 and TRBJ1-3; perhaps TRBD1 as D (6 bases). This CDR3 is built from 15 residues. The germline gives CDR1 SEHNR, CDR2 FQNEAQ (reference sequence). The V gene lost 4 bases and the J gene lost 2 bases, with 12 bases spanning the gap. The DNA for the CDR3 is TGTGCCAGCAGCTCTTCCGGGACAACTGGAAACACCATATATTTT. Its translation is CASSSSGTTGNTIYF.

The sample holds a few counts of this clone. The V and J genes are TRBV19 and TRBJ1-4; perhaps TRBD1 as D (6 bases). The germline V and J ends were trimmed by 3 bases and 7 bases, with 15 bases remaining between them. The CDR3 contains 15 residues. Germline lookup yields CDR1 LNHDA and CDR2 SQIVND (reference sequence). The CDR3 loop is CASSMVWGASEKLFF. The DNA for the CDR3 is TGTGCCAGTAGTATGGTCTGGGGGGCAAGTGAAAAACTGTTTTTT.

This rearrangement joins TRBV5-4 to TRBJ1-2; no definite D call. This CDR3 region has 14 residues. Germline V gives CDR1 SGHNT, CDR2 YYREEE (reference sequence). The V and J ends lost 0 bases and 7 bases respectively, with 13 bases between them. CDR3 nucleotides: TGTGCCAGCAGCTTGGTGGAGGGCTTGATTGGCTACACCTTC. Translated, it gives CASSLVEGLIGYTF. The full variable domain, its missing parts supplied by reference TRBV5-4 and TRBJ1-2, is ETGVTQSPTHLIKTRGQQVTLRCSSQSGHNTVSWYQQALGQGPQFIFQYYREEENGRGNFPPRFSGLQFPNYSSELNVNALELDDSALYLCASSLVEGLIGYTFGSGTRLTVV.

The CDR3 DNA follows: TGTGCCAGCAGTCCCGGAAAGGCGGGTGGCACAGATACGCAGTATTTT. Encoded protein: CASSPGKAGGTDTQYF. The rearrangement uses TRBV28 and TRBJ2-3, with D possibly matching TRBD2 (5 bases). The ends were cut back, 5 bases at V and 1 base at J, with 16 bases in the middle. The length of the CDR3 is 16 residues. The germline V gene encodes CDR1 MDHEN and CDR2 SYDVKM.

The chain uses TRBV5-4 and TRBJ1-3; D is unclear. Germline loops: CDR1 SGHNT, CDR2 YYREEE (reference sequence). This CDR3 spans 14 amino acids. The germline V and J ends were trimmed by 6 bases and 3 bases, with 13 bases remaining between them. The DNA for the CDR3 is TGTGCCAGCAAGGAGGGAGGTGGTGGAAACACCATATATTTT. Its protein product is CASKEGGGGNTIYF.

Here the CDR3 DNA reads TGCGCCAGCAGCCAAGGGGCCCAAGGCAATCAGCCCCAGCATTTT. Amino acid sequence: CASSQGAQGNQPQHF. This chain joins TRBV4-3 and TRBJ1-5; no reliable D call. The V gene lost 1 base and the J gene lost 2 bases, with 9 bases spanning the gap. Germline lookup yields CDR1 LGHNA and CDR2 YSLEER. This CDR3 has 15 amino acids.

The chain joins TRBV7-2 to TRBJ2-5; 9 positions match TRBD2. CDR1 is SGHTA and CDR2 is FQGNSA in the germline V gene. The junction had 16 bases not matched to a gene; V was cut back by 4 bases and J by 10 bases. CDR3 length: 16 amino acids. Written as DNA, the CDR3 is TGTGCCAGCAGCTACGGGGGCTCCGCTAGCGGGGTGGGCCAGTACTTC. As protein: CASSYGGSASGVGQYF.

The gene calls are TRBV7-8 and TRBJ1-4; no firm D call. The V gene's germline CDR1 is SGHVS and CDR2 FQNEAQ. Trimming cost V 0 bases and J 4 bases, with 9 bases left between them. CDR3 length equals 15 residues. Written as DNA, the CDR3 is TGTGCCAGCAGCTTAGCCAGCTTCAGTAATGAAAAACTGTTTTTT. Translating it yields CASSLASFSNEKLFF.

This clone was seen once. The chain is built from TRBV28 and TRBJ2-2; 9 positions match TRBD1. V shed 5 bases and J 2 bases; nucleotides not matched to a gene: 6. The CDR3 consists of 16 residues. CDR1 is MDHEN and CDR2 is SYDVKM in the germline V gene. The CDR3 DNA follows: TGTGCCAGCAGTACCCCGGGACAGGGAAACACCGGGGAGCTGTTTTTT. It specifies CASSTPGQGNTGELFF.

This clone was seen only once. The rearrangement links TRBV6-5 to TRBJ1-3, with TRBD1 as a possible D gene (5 bases). Trimming took 0 bases from V and 2 from J, leaving 11 bases between them. Germline-derived CDR1 and CDR2 are MNHEY and SVGAGI. The CDR3 totals 16 residues. The CDR3: CASSYSKRGAGNTIYF. CDR3 nucleotide sequence: TGTGCCAGCAGTTACTCGAAGAGGGGTGCTGGAAACACCATATATTTT.

The V and J genes are TRBV6-1 and TRBJ2-2; D not resolved. The V end was cut by 2 bases, the J end by 3 bases, with 10 bases between. There are 15 residues in the CDR3. Germline lookup yields CDR1 MNHNS and CDR2 SASEGT. The CDR3 nucleotides read TGTGCCAGCAGTGAATCCGTGGGATACACCGGGGAGCTGTTTTTT. As protein: CASSESVGYTGELFF.

The chain carries TRBV6-2 or TRBV6-3 and TRBJ1-1; no reliable D call. Germline lookup yields CDR1 MNHEY and CDR2 SVGEGT. Trimming left V 4 bases short and J 0 bases short, with 9 bases between. This CDR3 contains 14 residues. As DNA, the CDR3 is TGTGCCAGCAGTTTACGACTCCTGAACACTGAAGCTTTCTTT. Amino acid sequence: CASSLRLLNTEAFF.

The V gene is TRBV20-1, the J gene TRBJ2-1; D possibly corresponds to TRBD2 (6 bases). V shed 3 bases and J shed 15 bases, with 15 bases lying between them. Germline V gene lookup returns CDR1 DFQATT and CDR2 SNEGSKA (reference sequence). This CDR3 has 11 amino acids. CDR3 protein: CSASLGDFRFF. CDR3 nucleotides: TGCAGTGCTAGTTTAGGGGACTTTCGGTTCTTC.

The chain employs TRBV6-5 and TRBJ1-4, with TRBD1 as a possible D gene (6 bases). The germline V gene has CDR1 MNHEY and CDR2 SVGAGI. Trimming took off 2 bases at V and 8 bases at J, with 15 bases between the two ends. The CDR3 runs to 15 residues. The CDR3 protein is CASSYSGTRVEKLFF. CDR3 nucleotides: TGTGCCAGCAGTTACAGTGGGACAAGGGTAGAAAAACTGTTTTTT.

This chain links TRBV11-2 with TRBJ1-1; D remains ambiguous. This CDR3 region has 15 residues. Germline values: CDR1 SGHAT, CDR2 FQNNGV. The ends were cut back, 4 bases at V and 6 bases at J, with 18 bases in the middle. The CDR3 bases are TGTGCCAGCAGCTCCCGCCTATCGGGCTCCGCTGAAGCTTTCTTT. Protein: CASSSRLSGSAEAFF.

The chain joins TRBV7-3 to TRBJ1-1; D is possibly TRBD1 (6 bases). Germline CDR1 is SGHTA and CDR2 is FQGTGA. The CDR3 runs to 14 residues. V dropped 5 bases and J dropped 1 base, with 11 bases sitting between them. CDR3 nucleotides: TGTGCCAGCAGCCCCGGGGGACAGAACACTGAAGCTTTCTTT. It encodes CASSPGGQNTEAFF.

Here the CDR3 reads CASSFGRNEKLFF. Written as DNA, the CDR3 is TGTGCCAGCAGCTTTGGGAGGAATGAAAAACTGTTTTTT. The rearrangement uses TRBV9 and TRBJ1-4; D remains unclear. The ends were cut back, 4 bases at V and 5 bases at J, with 9 bases in the middle. Looked up from germline, CDR1 is SGDLS and CDR2 is YYNGEE. The CDR3 spans 13 residues.

This sequence joins TRBV7-2 and TRBJ1-2; D gene ambiguous. Germline V gives CDR1 SGHTA, CDR2 FQGNSA. The CDR3 is made up of 13 amino acids. V lost 5 bases, J lost 1 base, and 8 bases lay in between. The CDR3 DNA reads TGTGCCAGCAGCCCCGGGGATAACTATGGCTACACCTTC. Its protein is CASSPGDNYGYTF.